The source of this T cell receptor beta chain is a study of blood T cell repertoires in COVID-19. Measured with immunoSEQ multiplex PCR; TCRdb has only the in-frame clones, and not every one. The repertoire holds hundreds of thousands of clones, with 75% to 90% as singletons. Looked up from germline, CDR1 is SQVTM and CDR2 is ANQGSEA. The CDR3 is made up of 13 amino acids. The V gene end was trimmed by 7 bases and the J gene end by 8 bases; junction bases not matched to a gene: 9. The chain links TRBV29-1 to TRBJ1-4, with 8 bases that match TRBD1. Input material: PBMCs or T cells enriched from blood (not recorded which). The TCR sequence derives from a woman aged 60-70 years who had recovered from COVID-19. The CDR3 is CSAGQGIAEKLFF. CDR3 DNA sequence: TGCAGCGCCGGACAGGGCATCGCGGAAAAACTGTTTTTT.